A selection of T cell receptor beta chains follows, all from one sample in a study of blood T cells in healthy people across ages. TCRdb reanalysed the 5' RACE reads using MiXCR and keeps one entry per CDR3 protein. The sample contains fewer than 1 million distinct CDR3 sequences, around 43% of which appear only once. Sequencing used blood. The source is a man aged 60 to 69 in good health. Both conserved end residues are part of each CDR3. The D gene is left open where the match is weak. Expanded clones get a size class; other rows say once, few or many, or leave the size out.

abundance,v_gene,d_gene,j_gene,CDR3aa,CDR3nt
once,TRBV18,.,TRBJ2-1,CASSPPGGHNEPFF,TGTGCCAGCTCACCACCGGGGGGGCACAATGAGCCGTTCTTC
.,TRBV28,.,TRBJ2-5,CASSLSAARETQYF,TGTGCCAGCAGTTTGTCGGCGGCGAGGGAGACCCAGTACTTC
.,TRBV12-3/TRBV12-4,TRBD1,TRBJ2-2,CASRRPGTVTGELFF,TGTGCCAGCAGGAGACCCGGGACAGTCACCGGGGAGCTGTTTTTT
many,TRBV29-1,TRBD1,TRBJ2-2,CSVGKGATGELFF,TGCAGCGTTGGGAAGGGGGCTACCGGGGAGCTGTTTTTT
.,TRBV20-1,.,TRBJ2-5,CSAREGSGWGNEQYF,TGCAGTGCTAGAGAGGGTAGCGGTTGGGGCAATGAGCAGTACTTC
few,TRBV27,.,TRBJ2-7,CASSLRGPGMLNEQYF,TGTGCCAGCAGTTTAAGGGGCCCAGGGATGTTGAACGAGCAGTACTTC
.,TRBV20-1,TRBD1,TRBJ2-3,CSASSPGQGTDTQYF,TGCAGTGCTAGCTCACCGGGACAGGGGACAGATACGCAGTATTTT
.,TRBV7-3,TRBD2,TRBJ2-3,CASSLMGGGGTNTDTQYF,TGTGCCAGCAGCTTAATGGGCGGCGGGGGGACTAACACAGATACGCAGTATTTT
.,TRBV4-1,TRBD1,TRBJ1-2,CASSQGQGEYYDYTF,TGCGCCAGCAGCCAGGGACAGGGGGAGTATTATGACTACACCTTC
.,TRBV5-5,.,TRBJ2-4,CASSRAVGDKNIQYF,TGTGCCAGCAGCCGTGCGGTAGGGGACAAAAACATTCAGTACTTC
.,TRBV7-6,.,TRBJ2-7,CASSFGSGSYEQYF,TGTGCCAGCAGCTTCGGGAGTGGGTCCTACGAGCAGTACTTC
.,TRBV7-9,.,TRBJ2-5,CASSPSFFQETQYF,TGTGCCAGCAGCCCCAGTTTCTTCCAAGAGACCCAGTACTTC
.,TRBV7-2,TRBD2,TRBJ2-5,CASSKALRGGRETQYF,TGTGCCAGCAGCAAAGCCCTACGGGGGGGTCGAGAGACCCAGTACTTC
few,TRBV5-6,TRBD2,TRBJ2-5,CASSLGWRSGGYQETQYF,TGTGCCAGCAGCTTGGGATGGCGTAGCGGGGGGTACCAAGAGACCCAGTACTTC
once,TRBV29-1,TRBD2,TRBJ2-3,CSVRLAGGTDTQYF,TGCAGCGTTCGACTAGCGGGGGGCACAGATACGCAGTATTTT
.,TRBV7-9,.,TRBJ2-7,CASGLGGVFSYEQYF,TGTGCCAGCGGCTTAGGCGGGGTATTTTCCTACGAGCAGTACTTC
.,TRBV7-2,TRBD1,TRBJ1-6,CAAGGRASHSPLHF,TGTGCCGCAGGGGGGAGGGCTAGTCATTCACCCCTCCACTTT
.,TRBV20-1,.,TRBJ2-7,CSVSDGTYEQYF,TGCAGTGTCTCCGACGGGACATACGAGCAGTACTTC
.,TRBV7-9,TRBD1,TRBJ1-6,CASSPGTAYSPLHF,TGTGCCAGCAGCCCCGGGACAGCGTATTCACCCCTCCACTTT
few,TRBV4-3,.,TRBJ2-7,CASSVARSSYNEQYF,TGCGCCAGCAGTGTAGCCAGGAGCTCCTACAATGAGCAGTACTTC
.,TRBV20-1,.,TRBJ2-5,CSATRGAGETQYF,TGCAGTGCTACTCGGGGGGCGGGGGAGACCCAGTACTTC
few,TRBV11-3,TRBD1,TRBJ1-1,CASSLETGGTEAFF,TGTGCCAGCAGCTTAGAAACAGGGGGCACTGAAGCTTTCTTT
.,TRBV9,.,TRBJ2-2,CASSVEGNANTGELFF,TGTGCCAGCAGCGTAGAGGGCAACGCGAACACCGGGGAGCTGTTTTTT
few,TRBV12-3/TRBV12-4,TRBD1,TRBJ1-2,CASSLLGQGDYGYTF,TGTGCCAGCAGTTTATTGGGACAGGGTGACTATGGCTACACCTTC
.,TRBV9,.,TRBJ2-5,CASSGGQYQETQYF,TGTGCCAGCAGCGGAGGACAGTACCAAGAGACCCAGTACTTC
few,TRBV5-6,.,TRBJ2-1,CASSLDPERTYNEQFF,TGTGCCAGCAGCTTAGATCCAGAACGCACCTACAATGAGCAGTTCTTC
.,TRBV5-6,TRBD2,TRBJ2-1,CASSFHPTRVAGTGNEQFF,TGTGCCAGCAGCTTTCATCCTACCCGGGTAGCGGGGACGGGGAATGAGCAGTTCTTC
few,TRBV5-1,TRBD1,TRBJ2-4,CASSLQGEAKNIQYF,TGCGCCAGCAGCTTGCAGGGGGAAGCCAAAAACATTCAGTACTTC
many,TRBV11-1,TRBD2,TRBJ2-3,CASSFSGDRTDTQYF,TGTGCCAGCAGTTTCAGCGGGGACCGCACAGATACGCAGTATTTT
once,TRBV20-1,.,TRBJ2-3,CSAREPRTAGGDTQYF,TGCAGTGCTAGAGAGCCTAGGACCGCCGGCGGGGATACGCAGTATTTT
.,TRBV5-1,TRBD2,TRBJ2-7,CASRRAGDIGEQYF,TGCGCCAGCAGAAGAGCGGGGGACATCGGCGAGCAGTACTTC
.,TRBV9,.,TRBJ1-2,CASSVSTPGYGYTF,TGTGCCAGCAGCGTGTCCACTCCAGGCTATGGCTACACCTTC
few,TRBV20-1,TRBD1,TRBJ2-5,CSAATGESVLETQYF,TGCAGTGCCGCGACAGGGGAGTCTGTTTTAGAGACCCAGTACTTC
.,TRBV10-2,.,TRBJ2-7,CASRGGQGLREQYF,TGCGCCAGCAGAGGGGGGCAGGGATTACGCGAGCAGTACTTC
few,TRBV5-1,TRBD1,TRBJ2-1,CASSGDSRNEQFF,TGCGCCAGCAGCGGGGACAGCCGCAATGAGCAGTTCTTC
.,TRBV7-2,TRBD2,TRBJ2-5,CASSLASMTSQVQYF,TGTGCCAGCAGCTTAGCGTCGATGACTAGCCAGGTGCAGTACTTC
.,TRBV29-1,TRBD2,TRBJ2-5,CSVEGGRTSGHNEQYF,TGCAGCGTTGAAGGGGGGCGAACTAGCGGGCACAATGAGCAGTACTTC
few,TRBV6-6,.,TRBJ2-7,CASSDGAYEQYF,TGTGCCAGCAGTGACGGGGCGTACGAGCAGTACTTC
.,TRBV4-3,.,TRBJ1-2,CASSRDTGNYGYTF,TGCGCCAGCAGCCGCGATACAGGGAACTATGGCTACACCTTC
.,TRBV10-3,TRBD1,TRBJ2-7,CAIRASPGQGLLDEQYF,TGTGCCATCAGAGCATCCCCGGGACAGGGGCTGCTCGATGAGCAGTACTTC
.,TRBV2,.,TRBJ2-1,CASSEPKRNVQFF,TGTGCCAGCAGTGAACCGAAGCGGAACGTCCAGTTCTTC